A selection of T cell receptor beta chains follows, all from one sample in a study of regulatory T cells in long-lasting Graves disease. TCRdb redid the calling of the multiplex PCR reads with MiXCR, one entry per CDR3 protein. The top ten hold approximately 18% of the sample, which has about 620,000 distinct CDR3 sequences, around 17% seen once. The same data also contributed to another study, on T cells in Graves' hyperthyroidism and ophthalmopathy.

The sample in question was peripheral blood mononuclear cells (PBMCs), obtained at new diagnosis, from a patient treated with antithyroid drugs. These receptors were obtained from a woman aged 25-40 years with Graves disease. Each CDR3 is given without its conserved first and last residue. The D gene is left open where the match is weak.

v_gene: TRBV19; d_gene: .; j_gene: TRBJ2-3; CDR3aa: ASSVTDTTDTQY
v_gene: TRBV10-3; d_gene: TRBD2; j_gene: TRBJ2-7; CDR3aa: AISDASGAYEQY
v_gene: TRBV30; d_gene: TRBD1; j_gene: TRBJ1-4; CDR3aa: AWSVWTGNEKLF
v_gene: TRBV19; d_gene: TRBD2; j_gene: TRBJ2-5; CDR3aa: ASRMGGQETQY
v_gene: TRBV5-1; d_gene: TRBD1; j_gene: TRBJ1-4; CDR3aa: ASSRMDREFEKLF
v_gene: TRBV28; d_gene: .; j_gene: TRBJ2-7; CDR3aa: ASTSRYYEQY
v_gene: TRBV11-2; d_gene: TRBD2; j_gene: TRBJ2-1; CDR3aa: ASSLPAGGNEQF
v_gene: TRBV28; d_gene: .; j_gene: TRBJ1-5; CDR3aa: ASHDQPQH
v_gene: TRBV5-1; d_gene: .; j_gene: TRBJ2-3; CDR3aa: ASSWSSGTDTQY
v_gene: TRBV5-4; d_gene: .; j_gene: TRBJ2-1; CDR3aa: ASSLGQRDEQF
v_gene: TRBV20-1; d_gene: .; j_gene: TRBJ1-5; CDR3aa: SASSENQPQH
v_gene: TRBV9; d_gene: .; j_gene: TRBJ2-7; CDR3aa: ASSVGTHLDEQY
v_gene: TRBV6-4; d_gene: .; j_gene: TRBJ2-3; CDR3aa: ASSGRPGDTQY
v_gene: TRBV28; d_gene: .; j_gene: TRBJ1-5; CDR3aa: ASRPLGPINQPQH
v_gene: TRBV28; d_gene: TRBD1; j_gene: TRBJ1-2; CDR3aa: ASSLKTGGESGGYT
v_gene: TRBV7-9; d_gene: .; j_gene: TRBJ2-7; CDR3aa: ASTLGPTYEQY
v_gene: TRBV6-1; d_gene: TRBD2; j_gene: TRBJ2-1; CDR3aa: ASSTSAYNEQF
v_gene: TRBV12-3/TRBV12-4; d_gene: .; j_gene: TRBJ1-2; CDR3aa: ASSLSHGSGYT
v_gene: TRBV28; d_gene: TRBD1; j_gene: TRBJ1-1; CDR3aa: ASRGGTDLYTEAF
v_gene: TRBV9; d_gene: .; j_gene: TRBJ2-1; CDR3aa: ASSISGANNEQF
v_gene: TRBV20-1; d_gene: TRBD2; j_gene: TRBJ2-3; CDR3aa: SARDGSGRAVDTQY
v_gene: TRBV20-1; d_gene: .; j_gene: TRBJ1-1; CDR3aa: SARDMGVGTEAF
v_gene: TRBV5-1; d_gene: .; j_gene: TRBJ2-1; CDR3aa: ASSPVNTNEQF
v_gene: TRBV19; d_gene: .; j_gene: TRBJ1-2; CDR3aa: ASSLRDTVYGYT
v_gene: TRBV6-1; d_gene: TRBD2; j_gene: TRBJ2-1; CDR3aa: ASRRLAGVQF
v_gene: TRBV7-3; d_gene: .; j_gene: TRBJ1-1; CDR3aa: ASSPSSKNTEAF
v_gene: TRBV5-1; d_gene: .; j_gene: TRBJ1-2; CDR3aa: ASSLGGGTGSRYGYT
v_gene: TRBV9; d_gene: .; j_gene: TRBJ2-2; CDR3aa: ASTAGAGELF
v_gene: TRBV30; d_gene: .; j_gene: TRBJ2-7; CDR3aa: AWTLDSTYEQY
v_gene: TRBV9; d_gene: .; j_gene: TRBJ2-7; CDR3aa: ASSVDSDGDEQY
v_gene: TRBV2; d_gene: TRBD2; j_gene: TRBJ2-4; CDR3aa: ASSEAGAGRDIQY
v_gene: TRBV20-1; d_gene: .; j_gene: TRBJ2-3; CDR3aa: SARAEDTQY
v_gene: TRBV5-1; d_gene: .; j_gene: TRBJ1-1; CDR3aa: ASSYRGSMNTEAF
v_gene: TRBV20-1; d_gene: .; j_gene: TRBJ1-5; CDR3aa: SAGWGAAGQPQH
v_gene: TRBV12-3/TRBV12-4; d_gene: .; j_gene: TRBJ2-5; CDR3aa: AGSFQGLLQETQY
v_gene: TRBV11-1; d_gene: .; j_gene: TRBJ2-2; CDR3aa: ASIPSSLSTGELF
v_gene: TRBV6-1; d_gene: .; j_gene: TRBJ2-1; CDR3aa: ASSEGPGSTYNEQF
v_gene: TRBV5-1; d_gene: TRBD2; j_gene: TRBJ2-1; CDR3aa: ASSLWTSGTNPYNEQF
v_gene: TRBV10-3; d_gene: TRBD1; j_gene: TRBJ1-5; CDR3aa: AISDRVLEDRENNQPQH
v_gene: TRBV29-1; d_gene: .; j_gene: TRBJ1-2; CDR3aa: SVEDYGDGYT
v_gene: TRBV6-2/TRBV6-3; d_gene: .; j_gene: TRBJ2-1; CDR3aa: ASSYSVERGGHEQF
v_gene: TRBV20-1; d_gene: .; j_gene: TRBJ1-4; CDR3aa: SAIVRGADEKLF
v_gene: TRBV28; d_gene: .; j_gene: TRBJ1-2; CDR3aa: ASSIKGYGYT
v_gene: TRBV6-2/TRBV6-3; d_gene: TRBD1; j_gene: TRBJ2-5; CDR3aa: ASRIQGGETQY
v_gene: TRBV25-1; d_gene: .; j_gene: TRBJ1-1; CDR3aa: ASSPAGQGKTTEAF
v_gene: TRBV11-2; d_gene: .; j_gene: TRBJ1-4; CDR3aa: ASRSTGRRPV
v_gene: TRBV6-9; d_gene: TRBD1; j_gene: TRBJ2-7; CDR3aa: ASSYRDRGLYEQY
v_gene: TRBV13; d_gene: TRBD2; j_gene: TRBJ2-7; CDR3aa: ASSARGLANSYEQY
v_gene: TRBV25-1; d_gene: .; j_gene: TRBJ1-5; CDR3aa: ASSEDGGGPHQPQH
v_gene: TRBV20-1; d_gene: TRBD2; j_gene: TRBJ2-3; CDR3aa: GAGAGAADTQY
v_gene: TRBV5-1; d_gene: .; j_gene: TRBJ1-1; CDR3aa: ASSSQDDTEAF
v_gene: TRBV28; d_gene: TRBD2; j_gene: TRBJ2-7; CDR3aa: ASSSSGTAGGEQY
v_gene: TRBV6-1; d_gene: .; j_gene: TRBJ2-7; CDR3aa: ASSLTGIQGSYEQY
v_gene: TRBV28; d_gene: .; j_gene: TRBJ2-1; CDR3aa: ASSTRGAARGEQF
v_gene: TRBV7-9; d_gene: .; j_gene: TRBJ2-3; CDR3aa: ASSMDFTDTQY
v_gene: TRBV30; d_gene: .; j_gene: TRBJ1-1; CDR3aa: AWNEQQFTEAF
v_gene: TRBV11-2; d_gene: TRBD1; j_gene: TRBJ2-2; CDR3aa: ASSLRVAGGTGELF
v_gene: TRBV7-9; d_gene: .; j_gene: TRBJ1-4; CDR3aa: ASSIHDTATNEKLF
v_gene: TRBV29-1; d_gene: .; j_gene: TRBJ2-7; CDR3aa: SVEKDGGASSYEQY